One sample yielded the 9 T cell receptor beta chains listed below, sequenced in a study of CD8 T cells in cerebrospinal fluid in Alzheimer's disease. TCRdb reprocessed the 10x single-cell sequencing reads and stores each CDR3 protein as one record, lacking DNA. Across roughly 980 distinct CDR3 sequences, the top ten clones capture roughly a tenth of the sample. The sample taken for sequencing was cerebrospinal fluid. The receptors derive from a human donor in good health.

In terms of frequency, this clonotype is large (0.1 to 1%). The rearrangement uses TRBV20-1 and TRBJ2-7. In germline, CDR1 is DFQATT, CDR2 SNEGSKA (reference sequence). CDR3 length: 13 residues. CDR3: CSARSLAVHEQYF.

This clonotype is deemed medium-sized (0.01 to 0.1%) by its frequency. V gene TRBV20-1 combines with J gene TRBJ2-7; the D call of TRBD2 rests on TCRdb alone, since no DNA is present to check it. The CDR3 has 14 amino acids. Looked up from germline, CDR1 is DFQATT and CDR2 is SNEGSKA (reference sequence). This chain's CDR3 is CSAGTSGGDREQYF.

According to its frequency, this clonotype is medium-sized. V is TRBV6-5 and J is TRBJ1-2; TCRdb's D call of TRBD1 is untestable without DNA. This CDR3 contains 13 residues. Per germline, CDR1 MNHEY and CDR2 SVGAGI. The CDR3 spells CASSGDRGRGYTF.

Frequency places this clonotype as large. V and J are TRBV20-1 and TRBJ2-3; the TRBD2 assignment by TCRdb is unverifiable without DNA. Germline CDR1 is DFQATT and CDR2 is SNEGSKA (reference sequence). The CDR3 consists of 18 residues. The CDR3 here is CSARAASGSFAVGDTQYF.

Measured by frequency, this clonotype is large. This chain uses TRBV5-5 with TRBJ2-1; TCRdb's D gene call, TRBD1, goes unchecked for lack of DNA. The length of the CDR3 is 14 residues. The germline gives CDR1 SGHKS, CDR2 YYEKEE (reference sequence). This CDR3 reads CASSLSQGSNEQFF.

This clonotype shows up as large by frequency. The V gene is TRBV29-1, the J gene TRBJ1-5; there is no DNA to check the TCRdb D call of TRBD1. The CDR3 covers 14 residues. The germline V gene encodes CDR1 SQVTM and CDR2 ANQGSEA. The CDR3 reads CSVGLGAWGQPQHF.

Measured by frequency, this clonotype is medium-sized. The genes are TRBV5-5 and TRBJ1-1. The length of the CDR3 is 14 residues. Looked up from germline, CDR1 is SGHKS and CDR2 is YYEKEE (reference sequence). CDR3 loop: CASSSLRFNTEAFF.

This clonotype is called large based on its frequency. The chain is built from TRBV11-2 and TRBJ1-6. The CDR3 contains 16 residues. Germline-derived CDR1 and CDR2 are SGHAT and FQNNGV. The CDR3 region is CASSPYPEGSRFLLHF.

Its frequency marks this clonotype as large (0.1 to 1%). The genes are TRBV3-1 and TRBJ2-5; the TCRdb call, TRBD1, lacks DNA for checking. The CDR3 has 13 residues. Germline CDR1 LGHDT, CDR2 YNNKEL (reference sequence). CDR3 sequence reads: CASSSTGSGTQYF.